Below are 5 T cell receptor beta chains sequenced from a single sample in a study of cytomegalovirus exposure and HLA in healthy donors. Primers: 60 Vbeta forward and 13 Jbeta reverse. The assay was immunoSEQ multiplex PCR, and TCRdb's table has in-frame clones only and misses some. The sample holds over 150,000 clones, approximately 72% seen once. The source material was PBMCs. The receptors come from a man aged 18 to 30 in good health and CMV-seronegative.

In this sample, this clone turned up once. This chain uses TRBV19 with TRBJ1-1; possibly TRBD1 for D (5 bases). Trimming pared 5 bases from V and 3 bases from J, leaving 16 bases between. The germline CDR1 and CDR2 sequences are LNHDA and SQIVND (reference sequence). CDR3 length: 15 amino acids. CDR3 protein: CASSSFRGGYTEAFF. In DNA, the CDR3 is TGTGCCAGTAGTTCCTTCCGCGGGGGGTACACTGAAGCTTTCTTT. Based on the CDR3 plus reference TRBV19 and TRBJ1-1, the full variable domain is DGGITQSPKYLFRKEGQNVTLSCEQNLNHDAMYWYRQDPGQGLRLIYYSQIVNDFQKGDIAEGYSVSREKKESFPLTVTSAQKNPTAFYLCASSSFRGGYTEAFFGQGTRLTVV.

This clone was recorded only once. V usage is TRBV7-9 and J usage is TRBJ2-7; unclear D gene. The germline gives CDR1 SEHNR, CDR2 FQNEAQ (reference sequence). The CDR3 consists of 13 residues. Trimming took off 4 bases at V and 1 base at J, with 8 bases between the two ends. The CDR3 spells CASSYKQSYEQYF. In nucleotides, the CDR3 is TGTGCCAGCAGCTATAAACAGTCCTACGAGCAGTACTTC.

The CDR3 region is CASRDSSQETQYF. In DNA form, the CDR3 reads TGCGCCAGTCGGGACAGCTCCCAAGAGACCCAGTACTTC. The chain joins TRBV5-1 to TRBJ2-5, with 7 bases fitting TRBD1. With 8 bases clipped from V and 1 base from J, the junction kept 5 bases outside the gene matches. The germline V gene encodes CDR1 SGHRS and CDR2 YFSETQ. This CDR3 spans 13 amino acids.

The CDR3, as DNA: TGTGCCAGCAGCTTGACTAGCGGGGGGGCCGATGAGCAGTTCTTC. It is translated as CASSLTSGGADEQFF. V gene TRBV7-6 combines with J gene TRBJ2-1; 14 nucleotides align to TRBD2. Germline CDR1 reads SGHVS; CDR2 reads FNYEAQ. This CDR3 is built from 15 residues. After removal of 3 bases from V and 8 bases from J, the junction contained 3 bases not matched to a gene. The variable domain in full, with the rest retrieved from reference TRBV7-6 and TRBJ2-1, is GAGVSQSPRYKVTKRGQDVALRCDPISGHVSLYWYRQALGQGPEFLTYFNYEAQQDKSGLPNDRFSAERPEGSISTLTIQRTEQRDSAMYRCASSLTSGGADEQFFGPGTRLTVL.

The rearrangement uses TRBV9 and TRBJ2-7; TRBD2 matches 11 bases. The V gene's germline CDR1 is SGDLS and CDR2 YYNGEE. This CDR3 is 15 amino acids long. The V segment lost 4 bases and the J segment 4 bases; nucleotides outside the gene matches: 7. CDR3 in DNA: TGTGCCAGCAGCCTGGGGACTAGCGGCTCTTACGAGCAGTACTTC. It translates to CASSLGTSGSYEQYF.